Described below is a single TCR beta chain sequence and its context. As yet, its antigen is unknown. This sample is drawn from a study of T cell repertoires in aging, cancer and after chemotherapy. Study summary: The whole study produced a dataset of about 8.8 million TCR reads. Findings of the study overall: Untreated cancer patients had significantly lower blood TCR diversity than age-matched healthy donors. Healthy donors lost TCR diversity with age mainly through richness, cancer patients through richness and evenness. Rebound thymic output was suggested by rising median generation probability during chemotherapy in each cancer cohort.

Peripheral blood genomic DNA, not sorted cells or RNA, was the template. V lost 6 bases, J lost 4 bases, and 10 bases stayed unmatched. CDR1 and CDR2 (germline): MNHEY, SVGAGI. The CDR3 has 15 residues. Rearranged V-D-J TRB sequences were amplified with a mixed TRB-A/B primer pool. One entry per CDR3 protein results from TCRdb running MiXCR on the multiplex PCR reads. The sample lists under 10,000 distinct CDR3 sequences, more than 35% seen once, with 4% to 5.5% in the top ten. J is TRBJ1-2 and V is TRBV6-5; TRBD1 matches 8 bases. This TCR derives from a human donor in good health. The specimen was blood. This CDR3 is CASREGQGESYGYTF. CDR3 sequence (DNA): TGTGCCAGCAGAGAAGGACAGGGAGAGTCCTATGGCTACACCTTC.